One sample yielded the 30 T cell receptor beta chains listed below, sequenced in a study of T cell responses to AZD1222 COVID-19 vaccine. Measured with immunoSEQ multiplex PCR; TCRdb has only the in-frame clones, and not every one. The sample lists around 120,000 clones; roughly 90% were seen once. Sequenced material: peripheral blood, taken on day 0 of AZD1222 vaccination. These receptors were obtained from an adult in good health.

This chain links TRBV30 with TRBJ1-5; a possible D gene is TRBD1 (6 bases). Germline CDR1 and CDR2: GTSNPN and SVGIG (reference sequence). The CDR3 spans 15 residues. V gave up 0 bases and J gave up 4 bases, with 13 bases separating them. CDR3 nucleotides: TGTGCCTGGAGTGTAGGGGTGGGGGCGAATCAGCCCCAGCATTTT. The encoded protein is CAWSVGVGANQPQHF.

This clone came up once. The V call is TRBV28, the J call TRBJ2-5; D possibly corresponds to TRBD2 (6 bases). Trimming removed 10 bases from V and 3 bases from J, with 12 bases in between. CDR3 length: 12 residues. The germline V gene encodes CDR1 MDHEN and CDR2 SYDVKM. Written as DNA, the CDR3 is TGTGCCACCTTAGGCGGGGAAGAGACCCAGTACTTC. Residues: CATLGGEETQYF.

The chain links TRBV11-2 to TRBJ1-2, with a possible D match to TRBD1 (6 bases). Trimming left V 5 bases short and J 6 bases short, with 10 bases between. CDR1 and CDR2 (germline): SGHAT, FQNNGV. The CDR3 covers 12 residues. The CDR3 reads CASSLTGNGYTF. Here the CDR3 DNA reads TGTGCCAGCAGCCTCACAGGGAATGGCTACACCTTC. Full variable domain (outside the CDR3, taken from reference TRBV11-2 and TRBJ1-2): EAGVAQSPRYKIIEKRQSVAFWCNPISGHATLYWYQQILGQGPKLLIQFQNNGVVDDSQLPKDRFSAERLKGVDSTLKIQPAKLEDSAVYLCASSLTGNGYTFGSGTRLTVV.

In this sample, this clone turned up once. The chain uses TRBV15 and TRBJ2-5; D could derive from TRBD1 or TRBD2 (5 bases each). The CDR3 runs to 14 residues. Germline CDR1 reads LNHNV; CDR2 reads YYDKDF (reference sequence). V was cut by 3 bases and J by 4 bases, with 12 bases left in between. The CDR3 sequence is CATSSAGAGETQYF. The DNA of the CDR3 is TGTGCCACCAGCAGTGCCGGGGCAGGAGAGACCCAGTACTTC. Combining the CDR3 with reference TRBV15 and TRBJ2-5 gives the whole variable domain DAMVIQNPRYQVTQFGKPVTLSCSQTLNHNVMYWYQQKSSQAPKLLFHYYDKDFNNEADTPDNFQSRRPNTSFCFLDIRSPGLGDTAMYLCATSSAGAGETQYFGPGTRLLVL.

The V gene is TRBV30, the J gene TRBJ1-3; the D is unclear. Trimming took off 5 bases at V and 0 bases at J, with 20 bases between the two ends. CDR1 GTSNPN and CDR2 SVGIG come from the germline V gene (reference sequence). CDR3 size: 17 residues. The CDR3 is CAWDTSAQVTSGNTIYF. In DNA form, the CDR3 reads TGTGCCTGGGACACATCCGCTCAGGTCACCTCTGGAAACACCATATATTTT. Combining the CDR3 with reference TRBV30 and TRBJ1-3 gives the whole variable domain SQTIHQWPATLVQPVGSPLSLECTVEGTSNPNLYWYRQAAGRGLQLLFYSVGIGQISSEVPQNLSASRPQDRQFILSSKKLLLSDSGFYLCAWDTSAQVTSGNTIYFGEGSWLTVV.

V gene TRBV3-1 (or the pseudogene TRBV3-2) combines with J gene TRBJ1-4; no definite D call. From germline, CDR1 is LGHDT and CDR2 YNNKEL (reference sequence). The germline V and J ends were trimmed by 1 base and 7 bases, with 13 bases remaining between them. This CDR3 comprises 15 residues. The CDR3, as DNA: TGTGCCAGCAGCCAAGGGTCAGGTGTTGTTGAAAAACTGTTTTTT. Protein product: CASSQGSGVVEKLFF.

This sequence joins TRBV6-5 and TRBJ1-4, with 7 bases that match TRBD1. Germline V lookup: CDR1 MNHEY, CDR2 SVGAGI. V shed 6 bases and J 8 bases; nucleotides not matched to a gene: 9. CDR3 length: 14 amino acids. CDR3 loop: CASRLNRGDEKLFF. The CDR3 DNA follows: TGTGCCAGCAGGCTAAACAGGGGAGACGAAAAACTGTTTTTT.

The CDR3 DNA sequence: TGTGCCAGCAGCTCCAACAGGGTGCGCTACACCTTC. Its protein is CASSSNRVRYTF. The V call is TRBV5-6, the J call TRBJ1-2; the D gene is possibly TRBD1 (6 bases). Per germline, CDR1 SGHDT and CDR2 YYEEEE. This CDR3 has 12 residues. V lost 3 bases, J lost 9 bases, and 12 bases lay in between.

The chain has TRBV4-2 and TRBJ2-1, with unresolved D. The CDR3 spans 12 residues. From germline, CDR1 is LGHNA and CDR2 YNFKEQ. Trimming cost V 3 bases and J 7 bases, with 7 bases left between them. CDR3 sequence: CASSHQKNEQFF. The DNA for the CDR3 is TGTGCCAGCAGCCATCAGAAGAATGAGCAGTTCTTC.

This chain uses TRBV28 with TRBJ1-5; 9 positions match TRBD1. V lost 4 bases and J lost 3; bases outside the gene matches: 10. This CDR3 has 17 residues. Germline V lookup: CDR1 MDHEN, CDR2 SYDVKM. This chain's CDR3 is CASSSDRGRTFNQPQHF. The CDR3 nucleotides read TGTGCCAGCAGTTCGGACAGGGGCCGTACCTTCAATCAGCCCCAGCATTTT.

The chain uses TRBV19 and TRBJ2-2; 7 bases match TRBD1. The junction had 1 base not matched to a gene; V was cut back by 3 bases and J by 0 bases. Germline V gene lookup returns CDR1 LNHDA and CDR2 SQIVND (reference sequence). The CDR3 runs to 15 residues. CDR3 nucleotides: TGTGCCAGTAGTATGGACAGGTCGAACACCGGGGAGCTGTTTTTT. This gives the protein CASSMDRSNTGELFF.

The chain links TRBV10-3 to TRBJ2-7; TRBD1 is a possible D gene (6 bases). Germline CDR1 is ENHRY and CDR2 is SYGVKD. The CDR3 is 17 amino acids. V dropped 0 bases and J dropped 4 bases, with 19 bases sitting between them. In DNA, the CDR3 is TGTGCCATCAGTGAGTCCGGTGCAGGGGCGATCTATTACGAGCAGTACTTC. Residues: CAISESGAGAIYYEQYF.

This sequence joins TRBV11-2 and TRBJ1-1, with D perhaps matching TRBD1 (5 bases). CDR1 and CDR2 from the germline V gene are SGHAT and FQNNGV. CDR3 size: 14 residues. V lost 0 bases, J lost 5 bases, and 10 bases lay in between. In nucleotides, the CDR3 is TGTGCCAGCAGCTTAGAGCCGGGGGGGACTGAAGCTTTCTTT. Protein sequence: CASSLEPGGTEAFF.

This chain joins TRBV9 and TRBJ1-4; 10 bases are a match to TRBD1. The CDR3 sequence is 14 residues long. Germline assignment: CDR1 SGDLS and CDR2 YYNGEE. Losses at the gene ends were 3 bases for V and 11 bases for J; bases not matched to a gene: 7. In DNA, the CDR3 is TGTGCCAGCAGCGCGGGACAGGGGCGCGGGAAACTGTTTTTT. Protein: CASSAGQGRGKLFF.

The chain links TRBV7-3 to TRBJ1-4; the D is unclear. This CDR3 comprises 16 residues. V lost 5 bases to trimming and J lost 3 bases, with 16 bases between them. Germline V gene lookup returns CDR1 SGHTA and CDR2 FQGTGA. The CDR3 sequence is CASSAAPVPANEKLFF. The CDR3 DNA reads TGTGCCAGCAGCGCCGCTCCAGTGCCGGCTAATGAAAAACTGTTTTTT.

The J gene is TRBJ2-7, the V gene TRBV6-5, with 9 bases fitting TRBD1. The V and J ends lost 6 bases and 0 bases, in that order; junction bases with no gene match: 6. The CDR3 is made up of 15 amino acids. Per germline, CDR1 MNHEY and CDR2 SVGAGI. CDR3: CASSAGTGSSYEQYF. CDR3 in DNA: TGTGCCAGCAGCGCCGGGACAGGGAGCTCCTACGAGCAGTACTTC.

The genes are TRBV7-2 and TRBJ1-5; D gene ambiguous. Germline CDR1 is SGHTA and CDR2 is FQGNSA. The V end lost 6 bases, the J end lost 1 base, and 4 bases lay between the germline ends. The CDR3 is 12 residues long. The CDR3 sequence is CASSPSNQPQHF. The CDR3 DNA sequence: TGTGCCAGCAGTCCGAGCAATCAGCCCCAGCATTTT.

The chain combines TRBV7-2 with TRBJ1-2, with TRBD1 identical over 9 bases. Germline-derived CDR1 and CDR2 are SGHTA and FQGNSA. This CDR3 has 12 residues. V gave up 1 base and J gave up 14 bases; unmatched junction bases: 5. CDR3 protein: CASSLGTGVITF. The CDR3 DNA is TGTGCCAGCAGCTTAGGGACAGGGGTTATAACCTTC.

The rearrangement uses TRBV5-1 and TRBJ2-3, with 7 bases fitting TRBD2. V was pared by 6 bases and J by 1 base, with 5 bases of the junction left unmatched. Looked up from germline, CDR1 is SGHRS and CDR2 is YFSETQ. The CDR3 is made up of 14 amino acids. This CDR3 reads CASNRDYGTDTQYF. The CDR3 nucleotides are TGCGCCAGCAACCGGGACTACGGCACAGATACGCAGTATTTT.

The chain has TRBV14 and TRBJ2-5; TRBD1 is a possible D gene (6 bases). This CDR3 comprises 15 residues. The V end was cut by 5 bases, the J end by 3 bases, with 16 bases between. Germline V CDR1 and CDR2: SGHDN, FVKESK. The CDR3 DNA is TGTGCCAGCAGCAGGCTGCGTAGGACAGAAGAGACCCAGTACTTC. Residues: CASSRLRRTEETQYF.

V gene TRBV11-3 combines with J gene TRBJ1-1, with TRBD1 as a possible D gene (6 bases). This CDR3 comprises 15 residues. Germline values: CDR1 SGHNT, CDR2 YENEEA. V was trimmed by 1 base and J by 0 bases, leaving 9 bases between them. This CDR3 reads CASSLVGGLNTEAFF. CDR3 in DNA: TGTGCCAGCAGCTTAGTGGGGGGGCTGAACACTGAAGCTTTCTTT.

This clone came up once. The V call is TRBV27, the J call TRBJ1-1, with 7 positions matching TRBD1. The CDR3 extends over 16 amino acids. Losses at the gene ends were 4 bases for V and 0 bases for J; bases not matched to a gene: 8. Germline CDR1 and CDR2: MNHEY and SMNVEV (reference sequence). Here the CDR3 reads CASSSGTAYMNTEAFF. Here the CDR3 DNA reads TGTGCCAGCAGTTCGGGGACAGCCTACATGAACACTGAAGCTTTCTTT.

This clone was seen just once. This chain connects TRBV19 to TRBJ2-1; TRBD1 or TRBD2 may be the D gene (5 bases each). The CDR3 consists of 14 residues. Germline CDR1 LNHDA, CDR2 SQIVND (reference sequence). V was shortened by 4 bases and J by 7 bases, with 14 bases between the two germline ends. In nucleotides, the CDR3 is TGTGCCAGTAGTAGGGACGGACCCGGGAATGAGCAGTTCTTC. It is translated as CASSRDGPGNEQFF.

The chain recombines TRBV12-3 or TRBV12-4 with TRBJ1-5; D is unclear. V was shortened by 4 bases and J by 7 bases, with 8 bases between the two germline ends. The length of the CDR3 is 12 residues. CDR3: CASSYLGQPQHF. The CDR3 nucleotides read TGTGCCAGCAGTTACCTTGGACAGCCCCAGCATTTT.

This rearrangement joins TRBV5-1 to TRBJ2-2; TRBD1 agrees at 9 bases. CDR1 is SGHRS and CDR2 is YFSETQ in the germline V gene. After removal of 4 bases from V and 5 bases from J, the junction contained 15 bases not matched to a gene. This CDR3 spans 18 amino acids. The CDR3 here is CASSAVTGGPPGTGELFF. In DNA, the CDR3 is TGCGCCAGCAGCGCGGTTACAGGGGGCCCACCTGGGACCGGGGAGCTGTTTTTT.

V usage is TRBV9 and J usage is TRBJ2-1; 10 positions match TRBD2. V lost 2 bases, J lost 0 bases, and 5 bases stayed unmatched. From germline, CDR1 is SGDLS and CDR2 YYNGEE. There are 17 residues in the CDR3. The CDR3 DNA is TGTGCCAGCAGCGTTACCGCTAGCGGGAGCTCCTACAATGAGCAGTTCTTC. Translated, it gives CASSVTASGSSYNEQFF. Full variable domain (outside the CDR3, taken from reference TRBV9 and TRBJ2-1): DSGVTQTPKHLITATGQRVTLRCSPRSGDLSVYWYQQSLDQGLQFLIQYYNGEERAKGNILERFSAQQFPDLHSELNLSSLELGDSALYFCASSVTASGSSYNEQFFGPGTRLTVL.

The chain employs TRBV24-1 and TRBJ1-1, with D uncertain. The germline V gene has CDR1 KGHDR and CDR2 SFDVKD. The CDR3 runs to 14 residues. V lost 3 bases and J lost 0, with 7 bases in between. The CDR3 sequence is CATSDEHLNTEAFF. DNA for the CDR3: TGTGCCACCAGTGATGAACACCTGAACACTGAAGCTTTCTTT.

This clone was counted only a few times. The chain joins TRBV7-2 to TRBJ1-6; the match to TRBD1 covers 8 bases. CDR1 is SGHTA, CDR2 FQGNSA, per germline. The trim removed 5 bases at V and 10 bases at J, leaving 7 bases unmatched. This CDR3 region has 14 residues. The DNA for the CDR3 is TGTGCCAGCAGCACCGGGACAGGAGGCTCACCCCTCCACTTT. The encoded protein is CASSTGTGGSPLHF. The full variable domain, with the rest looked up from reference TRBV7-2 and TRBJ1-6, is GAGVSQSPSNKVTEKGKDVELRCDPISGHTALYWYRQSLGQGLEFLIYFQGNSAPDKSGLPSDRFSAERTGGSVSTLTIQRTQQEDSAVYLCASSTGTGGSPLHFGNGTRLTVT.

This CDR3 is CATSSRSGSGNTIYF. The CDR3 DNA reads TGTGCCACCAGCAGTAGATCAGGTTCTGGAAACACCATATATTTT. The genes are TRBV15 and TRBJ1-3, with no clear D. The CDR3 runs 15 residues. The V gene lost 3 bases and the J gene lost 1 base, with 10 bases spanning the gap. Germline V lookup: CDR1 LNHNV, CDR2 YYDKDF (reference sequence).

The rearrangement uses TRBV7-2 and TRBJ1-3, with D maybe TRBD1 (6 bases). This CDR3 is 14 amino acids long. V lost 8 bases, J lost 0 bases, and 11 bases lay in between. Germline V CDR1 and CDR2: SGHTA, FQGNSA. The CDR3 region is CASLGTHSGNTIYF. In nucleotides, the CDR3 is TGTGCCAGCTTGGGGACACACTCTGGAAACACCATATATTTT.